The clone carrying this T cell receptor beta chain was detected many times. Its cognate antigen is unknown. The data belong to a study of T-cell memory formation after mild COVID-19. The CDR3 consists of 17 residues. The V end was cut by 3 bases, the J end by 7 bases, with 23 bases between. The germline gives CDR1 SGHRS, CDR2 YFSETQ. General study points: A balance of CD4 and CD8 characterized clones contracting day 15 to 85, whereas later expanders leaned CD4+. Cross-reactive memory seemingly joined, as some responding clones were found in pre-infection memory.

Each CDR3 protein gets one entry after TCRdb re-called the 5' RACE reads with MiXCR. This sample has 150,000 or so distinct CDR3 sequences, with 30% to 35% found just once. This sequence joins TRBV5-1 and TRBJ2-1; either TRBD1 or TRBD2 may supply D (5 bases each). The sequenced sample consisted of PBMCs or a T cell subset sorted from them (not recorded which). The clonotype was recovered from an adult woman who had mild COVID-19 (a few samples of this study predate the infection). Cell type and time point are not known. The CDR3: CASSSPPGTDASNEQFF. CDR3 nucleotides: TGCGCCAGCAGCTCACCGCCCGGGACCGACGCCTCTAATGAGCAGTTCTTC. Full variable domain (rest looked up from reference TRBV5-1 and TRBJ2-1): KAGVTQTPRYLIKTRGQQVTLSCSPISGHRSVSWYQQTPGQGLQFLFEYFSETQRNKGNFPGRFSGRQFSNSRSEMNVSTLELGDSALYLCASSSPPGTDASNEQFFGPGTRLTVL.